Listed here are 29 T cell receptor beta chains from one sample, sequenced in a study of tumor-infiltrating lymphocytes in oesophageal squamous cell carcinoma. A single record per CDR3 protein comes from TCRdb applying MiXCR to the PCR reads. This table has 9,500 or so distinct CDR3 sequences, over 50% appearing once. The sequencing input was esophageal tumor tissue. The receptors here all came from a male donor with esophageal squamous cell carcinoma.

The V call is TRBV6-6, the J call TRBJ2-3; D not certain. This CDR3 spans 13 amino acids. Germline V gene sequence: CDR1 MNHNY, CDR2 SVGAGI (reference sequence). Trimming removed 1 base from V and 6 bases from J, with 8 bases in between. CDR3 region: CASSYFWTDTQYF. DNA of the CDR3: TGTGCCAGCAGTTACTTCTGGACCGATACGCAGTATTTT.

The chain recombines TRBV27 with TRBJ1-1; D not resolved. Germline V gives CDR1 MNHEY, CDR2 SMNVEV (reference sequence). CDR3 length: 15 residues. The V and J ends lost 8 bases and 1 base respectively, with 17 bases between them. This CDR3 reads CASAILGASNTEAFF. The DNA for the CDR3 is TGTGCCAGCGCCATCCTCGGCGCCTCGAACACTGAAGCTTTCTTT.

This clonotype was seen a single time. The chain recombines TRBV27 with TRBJ2-3; 8 bases match TRBD2. V trimming: 4 bases; J trimming: 12 bases; junction bases outside the gene matches: 15. Germline loops: CDR1 MNHEY, CDR2 SMNVEV (reference sequence). The CDR3 consists of 15 residues. CDR3 coding DNA: TGTGCCAGCAGTTCCCGAAGCGGGAGTAGGGAGACCCAGTATTTT. Amino acids: CASSSRSGSRETQYF.

The chain links TRBV6-4 to TRBJ2-1; TRBD1 is a possible D gene (6 bases). TRBJ2-5 explains the end of the DNA better; the J call may be wrong. Germline V lookup: CDR1 MRHNA, CDR2 SNTAGT. CDR3 length equals 15 residues. The CDR3 loop reads CASSGTVGPQETQYF. The CDR3, as DNA: TGTGCCAGCAGTGGGACAGTCGGGCCTCAAGAGACCCAGTACTTC.

V usage is TRBV11-2 and J usage is TRBJ2-3, with 8 bases that match TRBD2. CDR3 length equals 14 residues. Trimming removed 9 bases from V and 3 bases from J; junction bases left unmatched: 8. Germline loops: CDR1 SGHAT, CDR2 FQNNGV. The CDR3 protein is CASLAGSKTDTQYF. The CDR3 DNA sequence: TGTGCCAGTTTAGCGGGAAGTAAAACAGATACGCAGTATTTT.

A single count supports this clonotype. The genes are TRBV7-3 and TRBJ2-5; D could derive from TRBD1 or TRBD2 (5 bases each). The DNA matches TRBJ2-7 better at its end, which makes the J call doubtful. The germline gives CDR1 SGHTA, CDR2 FQGTGA. This CDR3 contains 15 residues. This CDR3 reads CASSLGGGGSYEQYF. CDR3 bases: TGTGCCAGCAGCTTAGGGGGTGGGGGAAGCTACGAGCAGTACTTC.

This rearrangement joins TRBV7-8 to TRBJ2-3, with 9 positions matching TRBD1. The DNA end is more similar to TRBJ2-5, so the J call may be wrong. There are 14 residues in the CDR3. Germline-derived CDR1 and CDR2 are SGHVS and FQNEAQ. For the CDR3, the DNA is TGTGCCAGCAGCCAAGGGACAGGGAGGGAGACCCAGTACTTC. It yields the protein CASSQGTGRETQYF.

This clonotype was seen at least ten times. The gene calls are TRBV7-2 and TRBJ2-1; weak D call: TRBD2 (6 bases). Germline V gene data show CDR1 as SGHTA and CDR2 as FQGNSA. There are 15 residues in the CDR3. V was pared by 4 bases and J by 4 bases, with 14 bases between. This CDR3 is CASSSGSGGYNEQFF. The CDR3 coding sequence is TGTGCCAGCAGCTCCGGGAGCGGTGGATACAATGAGCAGTTCTTC.

The CDR3 region is CSARPGTGGYEQYF. The CDR3 nucleotides are TGCAGTGCTAGACCCGGGACAGGGGGCTACGAGCAGTACTTC. V gene TRBV20-1 combines with J gene TRBJ2-7; 11 bases fit TRBD1. J gave up 3 bases and V 2 bases, and 3 bases lay outside the gene matches. CDR3 length equals 14 residues. CDR1 is DFQATT, CDR2 SNEGSKA, per germline (reference sequence).

The V gene is TRBV6-1, the J gene TRBJ1-4; 8 bases align to TRBD1. V lost 6 bases to trimming and J lost 0 bases; unmatched junction nucleotides: 0. The CDR3 sequence is 14 residues long. Germline values: CDR1 MNHNS, CDR2 SASEGT. CDR3 sequence reads: CASRTGATNEKLFF. The DNA for the CDR3 is TGTGCCAGCAGGACAGGGGCAACTAATGAAAAACTGTTTTTT.

The table lists this clonotype with a few counts. A read error may produce the germline difference seen at one junction end. This rearrangement joins TRBV27 to TRBJ2-3; D call uncertain. From germline, CDR1 is MNHEY and CDR2 SMNVEV (reference sequence). This CDR3 region has 14 residues. CDR3 nucleotide sequence: TGTGCCAGCAGTTTGAACTGGAACACAGATTCGCAGTATTTT. Its translation: CASSLNWNTDSQYF.

This clonotype is medium-sized. The J gene is TRBJ2-3, the V gene TRBV28; 7 nucleotides align to TRBD1. V was clipped by 6 bases and J by 8 bases; unmatched bases: 14. The CDR3 extends over 15 amino acids. The germline gives CDR1 MDHEN, CDR2 SYDVKM. As DNA, the CDR3 is TGTGCCAGCAGAAAACCCGACAGGGTACGAGTTACGCAGTATTTT. Its translation is CASRKPDRVRVTQYF.

The sample holds a few counts of this clonotype. The chain links TRBV29-1 to TRBJ2-4; D call uncertain. The CDR3 sequence is 11 residues long. Germline CDR1 reads SQVTM; CDR2 reads ANQGSEA. Trimming pared 4 bases from V and 5 bases from J, leaving 6 bases between. The DNA of the CDR3 is TGCAGCGTTGCAACGGAAAACATTCAGTACTTC. Encoded protein: CSVATENIQYF.

A note on this clonotype: It is likely a read error, because the conserved phenylalanine at the end of the CDR3 is missing. No DNA is shown, since the ends of the CDR3 on it are uncertain; the CDR3 is the one TCRdb lists. This chain joins TRBV5-4 and TRBJ2-7. Both ends counted, the CDR3 spans 19 residues. Germline V gives CDR1 SGHNT, CDR2 YYREEE (reference sequence). The CDR3 sequence is CASRRGMGGRVSYGYTFGS.

The V call is TRBV7-3, the J call TRBJ2-1; possibly TRBD2 for D (6 bases). This CDR3 has 16 amino acids. Germline values: CDR1 SGHTA, CDR2 FQGTGA. V was pared by 1 base and J by 3 bases, with 13 bases between. The CDR3 region has the DNA TGTGCCAGCAGCTTAATTGGCCTAGCGCACTACAATGAGCAGTTCTTC. It translates to CASSLIGLAHYNEQFF.

This clonotype was counted ten times or more. The CDR3 is CASSPTPGTGAYGYTF. DNA for the CDR3: TGCGCCAGCAGCCCGACCCCCGGGACAGGGGCCTATGGCTACACCTTC. The chain joins TRBV5-1 to TRBJ1-2, with 10 positions matching TRBD1. This CDR3 is built from 16 residues. Per germline, CDR1 SGHRS and CDR2 YFSETQ. J gave up 4 bases and V 4 bases, and 10 bases lay outside the gene matches.

This clonotype was counted a few times. The V call is TRBV12-3 or TRBV12-4, the J call TRBJ2-1; 10 bases line up with TRBD1. V shed 4 bases, J shed 9 bases, and the junction held 0 bases outside the gene matches. This CDR3 is built from 12 residues. CDR3 loop: CASSWTGGEQFF. The DNA for the CDR3 is TGTGCCAGCAGTTGGACAGGGGGTGAGCAGTTCTTC.

Concerning this clonotype itself: Given the absence of the conserved phenylalanine or tryptophan at the CDR3 end, a read error is likely. The DNA is omitted, as the CDR3 cannot be located on it reliably, and the CDR3 follows TCRdb's listing. The V gene is TRBV6-8, the J gene TRBJ2-6; the table's D call TRBD2 went unverified against the DNA. The CDR3 totals 22 residues, both ends included. Looked up from germline, CDR1 is MNHGY and CDR2 is SAAAGT. The CDR3 loop is CASSYLGTSGIVRSYNEQFFGA.

The chain uses TRBV7-2 and TRBJ1-5, with D hard to call. Per the germline V gene, CDR1 is SGHTA and CDR2 is FQGNSA. With 0 bases removed from V and 4 bases from J, the gap between germline ends came to 4 bases. The CDR3 covers 13 residues. The CDR3 loop is CASSLAKNQPQHF. The CDR3 region has the DNA TGTGCCAGCAGCTTAGCGAAGAATCAGCCCCAGCATTTT.

This chain links TRBV7-2 with TRBJ2-5, with 7 bases identical to TRBD1. CDR1 SGHTA and CDR2 FQGNSA come from the germline V gene. The CDR3 has 16 residues. V shed 3 bases, J shed 0 bases, and the junction held 7 bases outside the gene matches. Written as DNA, the CDR3 is TGTGCCAGCAGCTTGGGGACAGCTAAGTACCAAGAGACCCAGTACTTC. It specifies CASSLGTAKYQETQYF.

Of note for this clonotype: At one boundary the junction diverges from the germline segment, which might be a read error. The chain is built from TRBV7-2 and TRBJ2-7; D is perhaps TRBD2 (5 bases). The CDR3 totals 13 residues. Looked up from germline, CDR1 is SGHTA and CDR2 is FQGNSA. The CDR3 DNA sequence: TGTGCCAGCAGCTTAGCGATCGCCGGGGAGCTGTATTTT. Protein product: CASSLAIAGELYF.

This sequence joins TRBV7-8 and TRBJ2-4, with TRBD1 identical over 10 bases. The DNA matches TRBJ2-7 better at its end, which makes the J call doubtful. This CDR3 contains 17 residues. CDR1 SGHVS and CDR2 FQNEAQ come from the germline V gene. The CDR3 region is CASSLSRTGGTSYEQYF. In DNA, the CDR3 is TGTGCCAGCAGCTTGAGCAGGACAGGGGGAACCTCCTACGAGCAGTACTTC.

In its sample, this clonotype ranks as large. V usage is TRBV11-2 and J usage is TRBJ2-6; D is unclear. The CDR3 spans 15 residues. CDR1 and CDR2 from the germline V gene are SGHAT and FQNNGV. The V end lost 3 bases, the J end lost 0 bases, and 6 bases lay between the germline ends. The CDR3 is CASSLDYSGANVLTF. CDR3 nucleotides: TGTGCCAGCAGCTTGGATTACTCTGGGGCCAACGTCCTGACTTTC.

The chain uses TRBV7-2 and TRBJ2-4; 7 positions agree with TRBD1. The end of the DNA is better explained by TRBJ2-7, so the J call may be wrong. The CDR3 consists of 13 residues. Germline CDR1 and CDR2: SGHTA and FQGNSA. In DNA form, the CDR3 reads TGTGCCAGCAGTCTCAGCGACAGGGCCGAGCAGTACTTC. This gives the protein CASSLSDRAEQYF.

V is TRBV6-2 or TRBV6-3 and J is TRBJ1-1; 7 nucleotides agree with TRBD1. Trimming at V came to 2 bases and at J to 1 base, leaving 4 bases not matched to a gene. Germline lookup yields CDR1 MNHEY and CDR2 SVGEGT. The CDR3 is 15 residues long. CDR3 nucleotides: TGTGCCAGCAGTTACGAGTACAGGGGGAACACTGAAGCTTTCTTT. Its protein is CASSYEYRGNTEAFF.

A few counts support this clonotype. The gene calls are TRBV7-6 and TRBJ2-3; 12 bases fit TRBD2. Germline loops: CDR1 SGHVS, CDR2 FNYEAQ. The CDR3 runs to 18 residues. The V gene end was trimmed by 2 bases and the J gene end by 6 bases; junction bases not matched to a gene: 12. CDR3 residues: CASSLTPRLAGGLDTQYF. In DNA form, the CDR3 reads TGTGCCAGCAGCTTAACCCCCCGCCTAGCGGGAGGGCTTGATACGCAGTATTTT.

By share of the sample, this clonotype is medium-sized. A much larger clone differs from this one at a single base, so this may be a read error. The genes are TRBV11-2 and TRBJ2-5; 13 nucleotides agree with TRBD2. This CDR3 contains 15 residues. CDR1 is SGHAT, CDR2 FQNNGV, per germline. V gave up 5 bases and J gave up 11 bases; unmatched junction bases: 11. CDR3 nucleotide sequence: TGTGCCAGCAGCCCTACTAGCGGGAGGGGGAATGAGCAGTACTTC. Translating gives CASSPTSGRGNEQYF.

Only a few counts were recorded for this clonotype. The V call is TRBV7-6, the J call TRBJ2-5, with D hard to call. Matching the DNA end better, TRBJ2-7 makes the J call doubtful. CDR3 length: 11 amino acids. Germline CDR1 reads SGHVS; CDR2 reads FNYEAQ. This CDR3 is CASSPGTEQYF. CDR3 sequence (DNA): TGTGCCAGCAGCCCAGGAACCGAGCAGTACTTC.

CDR3 loop: CASSLGGQRSNEQFF. The CDR3 bases are TGTGCCAGCAGCTTGGGGGGACAGCGCAGCAATGAGCAGTTCTTC. The chain employs TRBV7-6 and TRBJ2-1, with D possibly being TRBD1 (7 bases). This CDR3 comprises 15 residues. Deletions cut 3 bases from V and 6 bases from J, with 15 bases between. The V gene's germline CDR1 is SGHVS and CDR2 FNYEAQ.